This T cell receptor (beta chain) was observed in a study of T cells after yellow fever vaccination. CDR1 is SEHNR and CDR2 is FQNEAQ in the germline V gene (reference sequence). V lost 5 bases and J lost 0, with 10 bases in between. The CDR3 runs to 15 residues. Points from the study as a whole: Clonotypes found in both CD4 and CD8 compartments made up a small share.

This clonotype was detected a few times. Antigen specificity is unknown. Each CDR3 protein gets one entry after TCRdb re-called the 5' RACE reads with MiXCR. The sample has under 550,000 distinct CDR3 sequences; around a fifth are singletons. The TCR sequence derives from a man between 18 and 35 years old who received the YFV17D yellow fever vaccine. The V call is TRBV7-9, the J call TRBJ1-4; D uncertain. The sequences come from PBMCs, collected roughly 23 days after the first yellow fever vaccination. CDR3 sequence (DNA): TGTGCCAGCAGCCCGTACCCCGCAACTAATGAAAAACTGTTTTTT. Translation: CASSPYPATNEKLFF.